These 6 T cell receptor beta chains share one sample of origin, sequenced in a study. TCRdb reprocessed the 5' RACE reads via MiXCR and lists one record per CDR3 protein. The repertoire holds fewer than 40,000 distinct CDR3 sequences, with approximately 25% as singletons. The specimen sequenced was memory CD4+ T cells sorted from blood. Documented subset: memory CD4+ T cells, CD4+CD45RO+CD25-. These receptors came from a female donor with breast cancer.

There are many counts of this clonotype. The rearrangement uses TRBV4-1 and TRBJ2-5; weak D call: TRBD1 (6 bases). In germline, CDR1 is MGHRA, CDR2 YSYEKL. V lost 3 bases and J lost 2, with 16 bases in between. The CDR3 totals 16 residues. The CDR3 DNA sequence: TGCGCCAGCAGCCACAATTTCGGAACAGGGCAAGAGACCCAGTACTTC. Its protein is CASSHNFGTGQETQYF.

The sample holds a few counts of this clonotype. The chain is built from TRBV28 and TRBJ2-7; tentative D call: TRBD1 (5 bases). Trimming took off 4 bases at V and 2 bases at J, with 15 bases between the two ends. In germline, CDR1 is MDHEN, CDR2 SYDVKM. The CDR3 extends over 15 amino acids. This CDR3 is CASSSTRDPPYEQYF. DNA of the CDR3: TGTGCCAGCAGTTCCACCAGGGATCCCCCCTACGAGCAGTACTTC.

This clonotype was seen only once. The junction shows a germline mismatch at one end, possibly a read error. The chain recombines TRBV6-2 or TRBV6-3 with TRBJ2-1; D remains unclear. CDR1 MNHEY and CDR2 SVGEGT come from the germline V gene. The CDR3 is 14 residues long. CDR3 loop: CTSSYSGQPNEQFF. The CDR3 bases are TGTACCAGCAGTTACTCTGGCCAGCCTAATGAGCAGTTCTTC.

By sample fraction, this clonotype is medium-sized. CDR3 sequence: CASSPFGELGLYEQYF. In DNA form, the CDR3 reads TGCGCCAGCAGCCCCTTCGGCGAGTTGGGGCTCTACGAGCAGTACTTC. V and J are TRBV4-1 and TRBJ2-7, with D possibly being TRBD1 (5 bases). Germline V gives CDR1 MGHRA, CDR2 YSYEKL. With 4 bases removed from V and 3 bases from J, the gap between germline ends came to 19 bases. This CDR3 comprises 16 residues.

V usage is TRBV11-2 and J usage is TRBJ2-7, with 10 positions matching TRBD1. The CDR3 extends over 14 amino acids. V lost 5 bases to trimming and J lost 3 bases; unmatched junction nucleotides: 4. Germline V gene sequence: CDR1 SGHAT, CDR2 FQNNGV. CDR3 DNA: TGTGCCAGCAGCCCCGGACAGGGGGTCTACGAGCAGTACTTC. It encodes CASSPGQGVYEQYF.

This clonotype has only a few counts. The rearrangement uses TRBV7-7 and TRBJ2-7; no firm D call. The CDR3 consists of 14 residues. V was pared by 5 bases and J by 1 base, with 12 bases between. Germline-derived CDR1 and CDR2 are SSHAT and FNYEAQ (reference sequence). The CDR3 sequence is CASSPLMGSYEQYF. The CDR3, as DNA: TGTGCCAGCAGCCCATTAATGGGGTCCTACGAGCAGTACTTC.